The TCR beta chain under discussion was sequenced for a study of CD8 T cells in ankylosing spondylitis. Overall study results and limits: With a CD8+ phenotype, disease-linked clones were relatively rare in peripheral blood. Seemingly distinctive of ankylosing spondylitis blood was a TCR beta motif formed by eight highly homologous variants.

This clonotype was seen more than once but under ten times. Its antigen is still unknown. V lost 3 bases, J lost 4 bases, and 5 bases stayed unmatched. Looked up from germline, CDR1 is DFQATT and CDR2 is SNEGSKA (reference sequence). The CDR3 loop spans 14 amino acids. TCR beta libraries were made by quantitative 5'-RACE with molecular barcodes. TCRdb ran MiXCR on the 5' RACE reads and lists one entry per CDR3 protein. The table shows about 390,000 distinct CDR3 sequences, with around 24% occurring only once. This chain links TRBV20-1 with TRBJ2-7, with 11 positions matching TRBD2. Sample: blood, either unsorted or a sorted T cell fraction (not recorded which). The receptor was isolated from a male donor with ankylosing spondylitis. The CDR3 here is CSAREGLAVYEQYF. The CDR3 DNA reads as TGCAGTGCTAGGGAGGGACTAGCGGTGTACGAGCAGTACTTC.